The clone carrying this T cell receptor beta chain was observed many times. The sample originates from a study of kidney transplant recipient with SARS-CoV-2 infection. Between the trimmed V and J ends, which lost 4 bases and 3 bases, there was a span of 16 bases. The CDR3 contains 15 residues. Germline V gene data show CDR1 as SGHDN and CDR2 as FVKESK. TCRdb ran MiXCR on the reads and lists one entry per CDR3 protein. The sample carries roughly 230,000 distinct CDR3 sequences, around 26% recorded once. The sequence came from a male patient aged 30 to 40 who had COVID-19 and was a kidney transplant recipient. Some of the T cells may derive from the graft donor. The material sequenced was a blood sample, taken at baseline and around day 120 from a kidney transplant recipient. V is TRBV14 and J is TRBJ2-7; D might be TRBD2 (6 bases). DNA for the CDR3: TGTGCCAGCAGCCTGAGACTAGGACAAATCTACGAGCAGTACTTC. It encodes CASSLRLGQIYEQYF.